The 8 T cell receptor beta chains reported below all come from one sample, sequenced in a study of cytomegalovirus exposure and HLA in healthy donors. The assay was immunoSEQ multiplex PCR, and TCRdb's table has in-frame clones only and misses some. The table records approximately 200,000 clones, over 65% of them present only once. The specimen sequenced was PBMCs. These receptors came from a man aged 18 to 29 in good health and CMV-seropositive.

The gene calls are TRBV28 and TRBJ2-7; tentative D call: TRBD2 (5 bases). CDR1 and CDR2 (germline): MDHEN, SYDVKM. Trimming cost V 3 bases and J 6 bases, with 12 bases left between them. The CDR3 has 13 amino acids. The CDR3 is CASSLLRAGEQYF. DNA of the CDR3: TGTGCCAGCAGTTTGCTTCGGGCGGGCGAGCAGTACTTC.

The chain couples TRBV7-7 to TRBJ2-5; TRBD2 agrees at 13 bases. The CDR3 is 15 residues long. Germline lookup yields CDR1 SSHAT and CDR2 FNYEAQ (reference sequence). After removal of 4 bases from V and 5 bases from J, the junction contained 4 bases not matched to a gene. The CDR3 coding sequence is TGTGCCAGCAGCTGGACTAGCGGGAGCGGGGAGACCCAGTACTTC. The encoded protein is CASSWTSGSGETQYF.

The gene calls are TRBV9 and TRBJ2-7, with TRBD1 matching over 7 bases. CDR3 length: 14 amino acids. In germline, CDR1 is SGDLS, CDR2 YYNGEE. The ends lost 4 bases at V and 1 base at J; junction bases unmatched: 5. This chain's CDR3 is CASSPEGASYEQYF. As DNA, the CDR3 is TGTGCCAGCAGCCCCGAGGGGGCATCCTACGAGCAGTACTTC.

The chain couples TRBV7-6 to TRBJ2-1; perhaps TRBD2 as D (5 bases). The CDR3 totals 15 residues. Germline values: CDR1 SGHVS, CDR2 FNYEAQ. Trimming cost V 1 base and J 3 bases, with 10 bases left between them. The CDR3 loop is CASSLEASYYNEQFF. Written as DNA, the CDR3 is TGTGCCAGCAGCTTAGAGGCTAGCTACTACAATGAGCAGTTCTTC.

The CDR3 loop is CASSSTGSGNTIYF. The CDR3 coding sequence is TGTGCCAGCAGCTCGACAGGTAGCGGAAACACCATATATTTT. The chain combines TRBV9 with TRBJ1-3; a possible D gene is TRBD1 (6 bases). The CDR3 covers 14 residues. Germline assignment: CDR1 SGDLS and CDR2 YYNGEE. V gave up 4 bases and J gave up 4 bases, with 12 bases separating them.

CDR3 nucleotides: TGTGCCAGCAGCTTGGGACAGGTGGGCGAAAAACTGTTTTTT. This codes for CASSLGQVGEKLFF. The chain carries TRBV9 and TRBJ1-4; 8 nucleotides line up with TRBD1. In germline, CDR1 is SGDLS, CDR2 YYNGEE. CDR3 length: 14 residues. The J segment lost 8 bases and the V segment lost 4 bases, leaving 7 bases of the junction unmatched.

The J gene is TRBJ1-5, the V gene TRBV19; D unclear. V was shortened by 10 bases and J by 6 bases, with 19 bases between the two germline ends. Per the germline V gene, CDR1 is LNHDA and CDR2 is SQIVND (reference sequence). This CDR3 spans 14 amino acids. The CDR3 DNA reads as TGTGCCACTGCCCAGAGAGATTCGGGTCAGCCCCAGCATTTT. It yields the protein CATAQRDSGQPQHF. Full variable domain (remainder filled in from reference TRBV19 and TRBJ1-5): DGGITQSPKYLFRKEGQNVTLSCEQNLNHDAMYWYRQDPGQGLRLIYYSQIVNDFQKGDIAEGYSVSREKKESFPLTVTSAQKNPTAFYLCATAQRDSGQPQHFGDGTRLSIL.

In its sample, this clone was seen once. V is TRBV19 and J is TRBJ2-7, with D possibly matching TRBD2 (6 bases). Trimming stripped 10 bases from V and 5 bases from J, with 21 bases between. The CDR3 loop spans 14 amino acids. Germline V gene lookup returns CDR1 LNHDA and CDR2 SQIVND (reference sequence). CDR3 residues: CATRGGGRSHEQYF. Written as DNA, the CDR3 is TGTGCCACCCGCGGTGGGGGGAGGAGCCACGAGCAGTACTTC.